The sequence of this TCR beta chain was determined in a study of blood T cell repertoires in COVID-19. About the research overall: COVID-19 samples from acute and convalescent phases originated in the United States, Italy and Spain. From T cells, B-cell-depleted T cells, or PBMCs came the material, which was cDNA or gDNA.

In the original workflow: Estimates of nucleated cell counts were drawn from the amplification of reference gene primers. Libraries were prepared by immunoSEQ multiplex PCR; TCRdb keeps only in-frame clonotypes and omits some of them. V and J calls and clone size come straight from that table; D and trimming were deduced from the DNA. The sample holds 75,000 to 80,000 clones; more than 75% are singletons and the top ten take 9.5% to 13%. The Seattle site enrolled patients during active infection and followed them longitudinally. Between the trimmed V and J ends, which lost 0 bases and 4 bases, there was a span of 15 bases. Germline CDR1 MNHEY, CDR2 SVGAGI. The CDR3 is 16 amino acids.

The material sequenced was peripheral blood. The origin of this receptor is a man in his 60s with COVID-19, enrolled during active disease. V and J are TRBV6-5 and TRBJ1-1; the D gene is possibly TRBD1 (5 bases). This CDR3 reads CASSYSTIGGGTEAFF. The CDR3 nucleotides read TGTGCCAGCAGTTACTCGACCATCGGGGGAGGCACTGAAGCTTTCTTT.